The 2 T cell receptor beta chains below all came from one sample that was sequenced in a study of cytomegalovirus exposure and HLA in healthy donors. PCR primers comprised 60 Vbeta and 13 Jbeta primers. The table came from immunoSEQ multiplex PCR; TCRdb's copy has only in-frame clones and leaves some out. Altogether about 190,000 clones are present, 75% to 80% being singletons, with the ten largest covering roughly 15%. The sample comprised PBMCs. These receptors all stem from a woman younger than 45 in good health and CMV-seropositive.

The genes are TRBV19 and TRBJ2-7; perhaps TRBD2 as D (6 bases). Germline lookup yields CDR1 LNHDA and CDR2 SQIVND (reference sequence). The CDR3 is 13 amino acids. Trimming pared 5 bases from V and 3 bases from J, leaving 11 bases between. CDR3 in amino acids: CASSGSGYYEQYF. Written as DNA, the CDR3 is TGTGCCAGTAGTGGGAGCGGGTACTACGAGCAGTACTTC.

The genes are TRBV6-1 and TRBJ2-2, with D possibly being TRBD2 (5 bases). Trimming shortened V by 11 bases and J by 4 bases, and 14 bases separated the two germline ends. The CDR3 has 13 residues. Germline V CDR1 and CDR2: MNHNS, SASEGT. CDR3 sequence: CAGSKRVTGELFF. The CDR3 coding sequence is TGTGCCGGGAGTAAAAGGGTCACCGGGGAGCTGTTTTTT.